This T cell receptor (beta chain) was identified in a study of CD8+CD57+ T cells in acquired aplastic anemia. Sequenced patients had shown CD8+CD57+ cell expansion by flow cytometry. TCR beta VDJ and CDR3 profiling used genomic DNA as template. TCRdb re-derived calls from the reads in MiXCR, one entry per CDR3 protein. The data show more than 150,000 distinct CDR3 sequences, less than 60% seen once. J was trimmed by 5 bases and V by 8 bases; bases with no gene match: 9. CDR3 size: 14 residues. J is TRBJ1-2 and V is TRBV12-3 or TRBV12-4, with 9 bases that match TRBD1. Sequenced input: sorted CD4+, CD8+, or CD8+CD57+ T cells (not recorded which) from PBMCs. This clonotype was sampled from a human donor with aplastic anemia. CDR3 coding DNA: TGTGCCAGCGGACACAGGGGGCACGGTTATGGCTACACCTTC. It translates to CASGHRGHGYGYTF.